This T cell receptor beta chain was recovered during a study of beta chain features in type 1 diabetes. Sorting gave populations that all exceeded 98% purity. Sequencing targeted expressed TCRB transcripts, as all isolated RNA had been reverse transcribed. Profiling relied on immunoSEQ multiplex PCR, and the TCRdb table lists in-frame clones only, not all of them. The table includes 680,000 or so clones, roughly a sixth detected once. A few counts support this clone. Its antigen is as yet unknown. V was pared by 4 bases and J by 8 bases, with 7 bases of the junction left unmatched. Germline CDR1 and CDR2: MGHRA and YSYEKL. The CDR3 has 15 amino acids. Study-wide points: Among patients with Type 1 diabetes, TCRB CDR3s were moderately but significantly shorter in every one of the four CD4+ subsets.

The receptor's source is a man younger than 30 in good health. The source material was naive CD4+ T cells from blood. The V gene is TRBV4-1, the J gene TRBJ1-4; 10 bases fit TRBD1. The CDR3 region is CASSPDRGLGEKLFF. The CDR3 nucleotides read TGCGCCAGCAGCCCCGACAGGGGGCTAGGAGAAAAACTGTTTTTT.